This T cell receptor (beta chain) was recovered during a study of blood T cell repertoires in COVID-19. Across the study: Specimens from acute and convalescent COVID-19 originated in the United States, Italy and Spain. Nucleic acid was either cDNA or gDNA, and it came from T cells, B-cell-depleted T cells, or PBMCs.

Study processing details: Estimation of nucleated cell counts was performed using reference gene primer amplification. This table comes from immunoSEQ multiplex PCR, and its TCRdb copy is limited to in-frame clones, with some not included. The D gene and trimming were derived from the DNA, and the V and J assignments and clone size from that table. Among about 30,000 clones, around nine tenths were seen once, and the ten largest hold about 9.4%. The source is a human donor in a cohort sampled during active COVID-19. The sample taken for sequencing was peripheral blood.

The CDR3 DNA follows: TGTGCCAGCAGTTTTCGGGACAGGCGGTCCTACGAGCAGTACTTC. Protein: CASSFRDRRSYEQYF. The chain uses TRBV28 and TRBJ2-7; TRBD1 matches at 8 bases. CDR1 is MDHEN, CDR2 SYDVKM, per germline. CDR3 size: 15 residues. The V segment lost 3 bases and the J segment 1 base; nucleotides outside the gene matches: 5.